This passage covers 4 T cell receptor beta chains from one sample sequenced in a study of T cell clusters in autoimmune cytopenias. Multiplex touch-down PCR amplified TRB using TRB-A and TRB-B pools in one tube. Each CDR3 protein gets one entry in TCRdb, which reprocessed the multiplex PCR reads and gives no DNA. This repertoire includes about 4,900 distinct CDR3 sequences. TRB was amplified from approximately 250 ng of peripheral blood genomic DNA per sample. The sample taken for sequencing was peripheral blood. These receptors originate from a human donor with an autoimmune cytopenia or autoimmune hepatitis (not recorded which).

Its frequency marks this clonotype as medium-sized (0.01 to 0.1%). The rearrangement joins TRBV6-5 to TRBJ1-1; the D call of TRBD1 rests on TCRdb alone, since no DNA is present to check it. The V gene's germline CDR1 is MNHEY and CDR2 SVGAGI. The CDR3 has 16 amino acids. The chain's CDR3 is CASSDQPGRSNTEAFF.

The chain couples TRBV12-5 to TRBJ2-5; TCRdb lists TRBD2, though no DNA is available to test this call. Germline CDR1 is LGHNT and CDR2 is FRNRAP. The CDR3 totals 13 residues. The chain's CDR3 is CASGPSGSQTQYF.

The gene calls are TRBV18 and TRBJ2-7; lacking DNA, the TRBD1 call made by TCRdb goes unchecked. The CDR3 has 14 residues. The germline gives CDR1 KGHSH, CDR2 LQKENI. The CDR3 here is CASSPPQGSDEQYF.

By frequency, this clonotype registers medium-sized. CDR3 sequence: CATSRQGAETQYF. The gene calls are TRBV15 and TRBJ2-5; as DNA is missing, the TRBD1 call by TCRdb cannot be tested. CDR1 and CDR2 (germline): LNHNV, YYDKDF (reference sequence). The CDR3 covers 13 residues.